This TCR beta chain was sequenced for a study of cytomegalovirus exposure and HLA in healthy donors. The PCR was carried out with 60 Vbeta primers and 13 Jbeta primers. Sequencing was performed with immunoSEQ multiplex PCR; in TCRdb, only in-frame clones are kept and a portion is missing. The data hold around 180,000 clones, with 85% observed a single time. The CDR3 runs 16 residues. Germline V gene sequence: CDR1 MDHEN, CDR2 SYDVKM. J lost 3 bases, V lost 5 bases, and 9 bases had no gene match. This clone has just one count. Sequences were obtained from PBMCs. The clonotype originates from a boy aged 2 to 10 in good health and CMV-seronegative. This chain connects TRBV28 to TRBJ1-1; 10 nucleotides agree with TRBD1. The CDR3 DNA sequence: TGTGCCAGCAGTCGATCGGGACAGGGGTCCGACACTGAAGCTTTCTTT. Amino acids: CASSRSGQGSDTEAFF.